Listed below are T cell receptor beta chains from one sample, sequenced in a study of T-cell memory formation after mild COVID-19. TCRdb re-called the 5' RACE reads through MiXCR, storing one row per CDR3 protein. The data hold about 170,000 distinct CDR3 sequences, with 13% observed a single time. The sample taken for sequencing was PBMCs or a T cell subset sorted from them (not recorded which). The receptors derive from a man between 18 and 29 years old who had mild COVID-19 (a few samples of this study predate the infection). Cell type and time point are not known. CDR3s include the opening cysteine and the closing phenylalanine or tryptophan. The D gene is left open where the match is weak. Expanded clones get a size class; other rows say once, few or many, or leave the size out.

TRBD1 | many | TRBJ1-1 | TRBV7-2 | CASSLAGTGGITYTEAFF | TGTGCCAGCAGCTTGGCCGGGACAGGGGGAATTACGTACACTGAAGCTTTCTTT
- | few | TRBJ2-3 | TRBV7-9 | CASSLRVSGSDTQYF | TGTGCCAGCAGCTTACGCGTTAGCGGTTCAGATACGCAGTATTTT
TRBD1 | - | TRBJ1-4 | TRBV15 | CATSRDNRGWTKLFF | TGTGCCACCAGCAGAGATAACAGGGGGTGGACAAAACTGTTTTTT
TRBD1 | few | TRBJ1-2 | TRBV5-1 | CASSLGTGVDGYTF | TGCGCCAGCAGCTTGGGCACAGGGGTCGATGGCTACACCTTC
- | - | TRBJ1-5 | TRBV7-2 | CASSLAFRNQPQHF | TGTGCCAGCAGCTTAGCTTTCCGAAATCAGCCCCAGCATTTT
- | many | TRBJ1-1 | TRBV5-1 | CASSTANTEAFF | TGCGCCAGCAGTACAGCGAACACTGAAGCTTTCTTT
- | - | TRBJ2-3 | TRBV5-4 | CASTSGQSTDTQYF | TGTGCCAGCACCTCAGGACAGAGCACAGATACGCAGTATTTT
- | once | TRBJ1-1 | TRBV7-9 | CASSPGQGRGRDTEAFF | TGTGCCAGCAGCCCTGGTCAGGGGAGAGGTCGGGACACTGAAGCTTTCTTT
- | - | TRBJ2-2 | TRBV20-1 | CSAGGLTNTGELFF | TGCAGTGCTGGGGGACTTACGAACACCGGGGAGCTGTTTTTT
- | - | TRBJ1-2 | TRBV6-5 | CASSYWGQSDYGYTF | TGTGCCAGCAGCTACTGGGGGCAGTCGGACTATGGCTACACCTTC
- | few | TRBJ2-3 | TRBV24-1 | CATSGTGGDTQYF | TGTGCCACCAGTGGAACAGGCGGAGATACGCAGTATTTT
- | many | TRBJ1-3 | TRBV20-1 | CSARGAGFVYF | TGCAGTGCTAGAGGAGCCGGATTTGTATATTTT
- | - | TRBJ1-2 | TRBV4-1 | CASSQVKHFYGYTF | TGCGCCAGCAGCCAAGTGAAGCATTTCTATGGCTACACCTTC
- | - | TRBJ2-1 | TRBV20-1 | CSAPTPRQFF | TGCAGTGCTCCCACCCCTCGGCAGTTCTTC